Only a few counts were recorded for the clone carrying this T cell receptor beta chain. From germline, CDR1 is ENHRY and CDR2 SYGVKD. CDR3 length: 16 amino acids. V gave up 4 bases and J gave up 3 bases; unmatched junction bases: 8. This record comes from a study of T cell repertoires in cytomegalovirus infection. TCRdb reprocessed the reads via MiXCR and lists one record per CDR3 protein. The sample shows 500,000 to 600,000 distinct CDR3 sequences, approximately 15% of them seen only once. Input material: CD8+ T cells from PBMCs. This chain joins TRBV10-3 and TRBJ2-5, with 10 nucleotides matching TRBD2. The sequence derives from a human donor in good health (CMV status not recorded). Some clones in this sample may be carry-over from other donors' samples. CDR3 in DNA: TGTGCCATCAGTGCCCCAAGGAGCGGGGGGGAAGAGACCCAGTACTTC. Translated: CAISAPRSGGEETQYF.